These 30 T cell receptor beta chains were all obtained from the same sample, sequenced in a study of blood T cell repertoires in COVID-19. Profiled with immunoSEQ multiplex PCR; TCRdb holds only in-frame clones, not every one. The sample has 95,000 to 120,000 clones; more than 70% are singletons. Sample: peripheral blood. Every receptor here comes from an older woman who had recovered from COVID-19.

A remark on this clone: The sample has other DNA sequences that encode this CDR3 too. The chain carries TRBV18 and TRBJ2-3, with D possibly being TRBD1 (6 bases). From germline, CDR1 is KGHSH and CDR2 LQKENI. The V end was cut by 3 bases, the J end by 2 bases, with 9 bases between. The CDR3 extends over 14 amino acids. The CDR3, as DNA: TGTGCCAGCTCACCGGGACAATCCACAGATACGCAGTATTTT. This translates into CASSPGQSTDTQYF.

This sequence joins TRBV6-9 and TRBJ2-3; 9 nucleotides agree with TRBD2. V trimming: 0 bases; J trimming: 4 bases; junction bases outside the gene matches: 20. The CDR3 is made up of 21 amino acids. CDR1 is MNHGY and CDR2 is SVAAGI in the germline V gene. The CDR3 sequence: CASSYSCLSREGPFGADTQYF. In nucleotides, the CDR3 is TGTGCCAGCAGTTATTCGTGTTTGTCGCGGGAGGGCCCCTTTGGGGCAGATACGCAGTATTTT.

V and J are TRBV4-1 and TRBJ1-2; D is ambiguous. This CDR3 comprises 15 residues. From germline, CDR1 is MGHRA and CDR2 YSYEKL. Deletions cut 0 bases from V and 5 bases from J, with 13 bases between. CDR3 coding DNA: TGCGCCAGCAGCCAAGAGTCCGCGGAAATTTATGGCTACACCTTC. This translates into CASSQESAEIYGYTF.

This clone occurred once. The V call is TRBV6-5, the J call TRBJ2-7, with D perhaps TRBD2 (6 bases). V lost 4 bases and J lost 3, with 13 bases in between. The CDR3 runs to 14 residues. CDR1 and CDR2 (germline): MNHEY, SVGAGI. DNA for the CDR3: TGTGCCAGCAGTTCAGGGACGCGGGGCTACGAGCAGTACTTC. Translating gives CASSSGTRGYEQYF.

This chain connects TRBV18 to TRBJ2-1; 10 nucleotides align to TRBD2. Germline CDR1 is KGHSH and CDR2 is LQKENI. V was pared by 2 bases and J by 10 bases, with 8 bases of the junction left unmatched. The CDR3 contains 15 residues. The CDR3 coding sequence is TGTGCCAGCTCACCAGATAGCGGGAGGCGCAGGGAGCAGTTCTTC. Amino acid sequence: CASSPDSGRRREQFF.

The chain links TRBV30 to TRBJ1-6; TRBD1 matches 7 bases. The V and J ends lost 5 bases and 7 bases, in that order; junction bases with no gene match: 8. Germline V lookup: CDR1 GTSNPN, CDR2 SVGIG (reference sequence). The CDR3 sequence is 14 residues long. The CDR3 here is CAWAGQRWNSPLHF. The CDR3 coding sequence is TGTGCCTGGGCGGGACAGAGGTGGAATTCACCCCTCCACTTT.

This clone was found a few times. The V call is TRBV6-2 or TRBV6-3, the J call TRBJ1-6; 7 bases align to TRBD1. Looked up from germline, CDR1 is MNHEY and CDR2 is SVGEGT. CDR3 length equals 16 residues. V gave up 4 bases and J gave up 9 bases; unmatched junction bases: 12. The CDR3 bases are TGTGCCAGCAGTTCCAGACAGGGCGTAAGGGCTTCACCCCTCCACTTT. Residues: CASSSRQGVRASPLHF.

In its sample, this clone was seen a few times. J is TRBJ2-7 and V is TRBV6-1; 9 bases are shared with TRBD2. The length of the CDR3 is 15 residues. The germline gives CDR1 MNHNS, CDR2 SASEGT. V shed 5 bases and J 3 bases; nucleotides not matched to a gene: 8. The CDR3 here is CASSSIAGANYEQYF. CDR3 DNA sequence: TGTGCCAGCAGTTCCATAGCGGGGGCCAACTACGAGCAGTACTTC.

The CDR3 reads CASSAGTSGSYEQYF. The CDR3 DNA reads as TGTGCCAGCAGCGCCGGGACTAGCGGGAGTTACGAGCAGTACTTC. The gene calls are TRBV5-4 and TRBJ2-7, with 14 bases identical to TRBD2. The V segment lost 4 bases and the J segment 4 bases; nucleotides outside the gene matches: 4. From germline, CDR1 is SGHNT and CDR2 YYREEE (reference sequence). The CDR3 runs to 15 residues.

The rearrangement joins TRBV19 to TRBJ1-1; weak D call: TRBD1 (6 bases). CDR3 length: 15 amino acids. Per germline, CDR1 LNHDA and CDR2 SQIVND (reference sequence). V lost 6 bases and J 2 bases, leaving 16 bases between the germline ends. The CDR3 DNA follows: TGTGCCAGTAGCCTCCCCGGGACATCCAACACTGAAGCTTTCTTT. Translated: CASSLPGTSNTEAFF.

J is TRBJ1-1 and V is TRBV6-5, with D perhaps matching TRBD1 (5 bases). Trimming cost V 6 bases and J 4 bases, with 15 bases left between them. The CDR3 runs to 14 residues. Germline V lookup: CDR1 MNHEY, CDR2 SVGAGI. The DNA for the CDR3 is TGTGCCAGCAGACAGTGGGGCAGGGTCACTGAAGCTTTCTTT. This codes for CASRQWGRVTEAFF.

The J gene is TRBJ2-1, the V gene TRBV10-3, with 7 bases that match TRBD2. The germline V gene encodes CDR1 ENHRY and CDR2 SYGVKD. Trimming removed 7 bases from V and 7 bases from J; junction bases left unmatched: 7. The CDR3 runs 13 residues. DNA for the CDR3: TGTGCCATCACCGGAGCGGGAAGTAATGAGCAGTTCTTC. Its translation: CAITGAGSNEQFF.

Only one count was recorded for this clone. The chain links TRBV23-1 to TRBJ2-2, with 14 bases lining up with TRBD2. TRBV23-1 is annotated as an ORF whose role is uncertain. The J segment lost 7 bases and the V segment lost 3 bases, leaving 16 bases of the junction unmatched. This CDR3 spans 20 amino acids. CDR3 DNA sequence: TGCGCCAGCAGTCATCCTCTTAAAGGGACTAGCGGGAGAATAAGCGGGGAGCTGTTTTTT. Translated: CASSHPLKGTSGRISGELFF.

The chain combines TRBV7-2 with TRBJ2-2; no clear D. Trimming took off 5 bases at V and 1 base at J, with 8 bases between the two ends. Germline-derived CDR1 and CDR2 are SGHTA and FQGNSA. The CDR3 spans 14 residues. The chain's CDR3 is CASSPRRNTGELFF. CDR3 coding DNA: TGTGCCAGCAGCCCTCGTAGGAACACCGGGGAGCTGTTTTTT.

The chain has TRBV7-6 and TRBJ2-6; possibly TRBD2 for D (6 bases). CDR3 length: 17 amino acids. Germline loops: CDR1 SGHVS, CDR2 FNYEAQ. Deletions cut 1 base from V and 0 bases from J, with 10 bases between. The CDR3 protein is CASSLDGAGSGANVLTF. In DNA, the CDR3 is TGTGCCAGCAGCTTAGATGGAGCGGGCTCTGGGGCCAACGTCCTGACTTTC.

The chain uses TRBV6-6 and TRBJ2-5; 9 nucleotides line up with TRBD2. CDR3 length: 13 amino acids. The V and J ends lost 5 bases and 4 bases, in that order; junction bases with no gene match: 2. The V gene's germline CDR1 is MNHNY and CDR2 SVGAGI (reference sequence). The CDR3 spells CASSVTSGETQYF. As DNA, the CDR3 is TGTGCCAGCAGTGTGACTAGCGGAGAGACCCAGTACTTC.

The V call is TRBV19, the J call TRBJ2-6, with TRBD2 matching 10 bases. The CDR3 runs to 17 residues. The germline V gene encodes CDR1 LNHDA and CDR2 SQIVND (reference sequence). V was pared by 4 bases and J by 3 bases, with 6 bases of the junction left unmatched. In DNA, the CDR3 is TGTGCCAGTAGTACTCTAGCGGGAGACAGTGGGGCCAACGTCCTGACTTTC. As protein: CASSTLAGDSGANVLTF.

This chain links TRBV5-1 with TRBJ1-6; the D is unclear. Germline assignment: CDR1 SGHRS and CDR2 YFSETQ. With 0 bases removed from V and 0 bases from J, the gap between germline ends came to 13 bases. The CDR3 sequence is 18 residues long. The CDR3 DNA sequence: TGCGCCAGCAGCTTGGAACACCAGTTCAGCTCCTATAATTCACCCCTCCACTTT. It encodes CASSLEHQFSSYNSPLHF. Complete variable domain (other parts from reference TRBV5-1 and TRBJ1-6): KAGVTQTPRYLIKTRGQQVTLSCSPISGHRSVSWYQQTPGQGLQFLFEYFSETQRNKGNFPGRFSGRQFSNSRSEMNVSTLELGDSALYLCASSLEHQFSSYNSPLHFGNGTRLTVT.

The V gene is TRBV9, the J gene TRBJ1-6, with 8 bases that match TRBD1. The germline CDR1 and CDR2 sequences are SGDLS and YYNGEE. The CDR3 is made up of 15 amino acids. Germline trimming cut 0 bases from V and 10 bases from J; bases unmatched to any gene: 6. CDR3 residues: CASSVEDRVGSPLHF. The CDR3 DNA sequence: TGTGCCAGCAGCGTAGAGGACAGGGTGGGGTCACCCCTCCACTTT.

The DNA of the CDR3 is TGTGCTACGGTCGGGGACACTTACGAGCAGTACTTC. This sequence encodes CATVGDTYEQYF. V usage is TRBV2 and J usage is TRBJ2-7; possible D gene TRBD1, 6 bases. CDR1 and CDR2 from the germline V gene are SNHLY and FYNNEI. The CDR3 runs to 12 residues.

V gene TRBV4-1 combines with J gene TRBJ2-2; 9 bases align to TRBD2. The germline CDR1 and CDR2 sequences are MGHRA and YSYEKL. This CDR3 is built from 17 residues. V gave up 1 base and J gave up 4 bases; unmatched junction bases: 7. DNA of the CDR3: TGCGCCAGCAGCCAAGCGGTACTAGCGGGCCCCACCGGGGAGCTGTTTTTT. Protein product: CASSQAVLAGPTGELFF.

The rearrangement links TRBV19 to TRBJ2-3; 9 bases are a match to TRBD2. With V trimmed by 6 bases and J by 4 bases, 8 bases remained unmatched. Germline V gene lookup returns CDR1 LNHDA and CDR2 SQIVND (reference sequence). There are 15 residues in the CDR3. The CDR3 region has the DNA TGTGCCAGTAGGTCGCTAGCGGGGTCCCCAGATACGCAGTATTTT. It yields the protein CASRSLAGSPDTQYF. Full variable domain (missing parts from reference TRBV19 and TRBJ2-3): DGGITQSPKYLFRKEGQNVTLSCEQNLNHDAMYWYRQDPGQGLRLIYYSQIVNDFQKGDIAEGYSVSREKKESFPLTVTSAQKNPTAFYLCASRSLAGSPDTQYFGPGTRLTVL.

This clone was seen just once. The chain is built from TRBV29-1 and TRBJ1-2, with D perhaps TRBD1 (6 bases). Germline loops: CDR1 SQVTM, CDR2 ANQGSEA. This CDR3 contains 13 residues. Trimming cost V 6 bases and J 3 bases, with 14 bases left between them. CDR3 coding DNA: TGCAGCGTGGCCCAGGGGATGGACTATGGCTACACCTTC. This translates into CSVAQGMDYGYTF.

This chain joins TRBV4-3 and TRBJ2-5; D uncertain. Trimming pared 0 bases from V and 9 bases from J, leaving 14 bases between. Germline V gene data show CDR1 as LGHNA and CDR2 as YSLEER. The CDR3 extends over 14 amino acids. DNA for the CDR3: TGCGCCAGCAGCCAAGATTCGGCACGTGCGGCCCAGTACTTC. Translation gives CASSQDSARAAQYF.

This clone is a singleton in its sample. CDR3 DNA: TGCAGTGCTAGTCCTCCCCTACTAGCGGGAGGCAATGAGCAGTTCTTC. Amino acid sequence: CSASPPLLAGGNEQFF. This chain joins TRBV20-1 and TRBJ2-1, with 12 bases aligning to TRBD2. CDR1 and CDR2 (germline): DFQATT, SNEGSKA (reference sequence). This CDR3 is built from 16 residues. V was pared by 3 bases and J by 6 bases, with 9 bases of the junction left unmatched.

The gene calls are TRBV4-2 and TRBJ2-2, with 9 bases identical to TRBD1. The V gene end was trimmed by 3 bases and the J gene end by 7 bases; junction bases not matched to a gene: 12. The length of the CDR3 is 17 residues. The V gene's germline CDR1 is LGHNA and CDR2 YNFKEQ. The CDR3 sequence: CASSHSSTGGEGGELFF. The CDR3 bases are TGTGCCAGCAGCCATTCGTCAACAGGGGGCGAGGGCGGGGAGCTGTTTTTT.

V and J are TRBV6-5 and TRBJ1-1, with 7 bases fitting TRBD1. Per germline, CDR1 MNHEY and CDR2 SVGAGI. This CDR3 is built from 14 residues. V was clipped by 6 bases and J by 4 bases; unmatched bases: 8. CDR3 protein: CASREGQWGTEAFF. The CDR3 region has the DNA TGTGCCAGCAGGGAGGGACAGTGGGGCACTGAAGCTTTCTTT.

The chain is built from TRBV2 and TRBJ2-1; maybe TRBD2 (6 bases). V lost 7 bases, J lost 9 bases, and 16 bases lay in between. Germline V CDR1 and CDR2: SNHLY, FYNNEI. This CDR3 comprises 13 residues. The CDR3 DNA reads TGTGCCAGCACGCTAGCGCGGGAAAGTGAGCAGTTCTTC. Encoded protein: CASTLARESEQFF. The variable domain in full, completed from reference TRBV2 and TRBJ2-1, reads EPEVTQTPSHQVTQMGQEVILRCVPISNHLYFYWYRQILGQKVEFLVSFYNNEISEKSEIFDDQFSVERPDGSNFTLKIRSTKLEDSAMYFCASTLARESEQFFGPGTRLTVL.

The chain links TRBV7-2 to TRBJ2-7; TRBD1 aligns across 8 bases. The CDR3 runs to 15 residues. The germline V gene has CDR1 SGHTA and CDR2 FQGNSA. The ends lost 2 bases at V and 7 bases at J; junction bases unmatched: 10. For the CDR3, the DNA is TGTGCCAGCAGCTTACAGGGGGCGGTCCCTCGGGAGCAGTACTTC. Encoded protein: CASSLQGAVPREQYF.

J is TRBJ1-4 and V is TRBV7-9; TRBD1 matches 7 bases. CDR1 is SEHNR and CDR2 is FQNEAQ in the germline V gene (reference sequence). The CDR3 has 14 amino acids. The junction had 5 bases not matched to a gene; V was cut back by 5 bases and J by 5 bases. The CDR3 DNA is TGTGCCAGCAGCCCAGGGGGGCAGAATGAAAAACTGTTTTTT. Translating gives CASSPGGQNEKLFF.